These T cell receptor beta chains were read from a single sample in a study of neurological immune-mediated disorders. TCRdb re-called the 5' RACE reads with MiXCR, one entry per CDR3 protein. This table has 80,000 to 100,000 distinct CDR3 sequences, roughly 3.2% appearing once. The sequenced sample was PBMCs. Receptor source: a woman between 45 and 60 years old with multiple sclerosis. CDR3s include the opening cysteine and the closing phenylalanine or tryptophan. Each record gives: D gene, V gene, J gene, clone size, CDR3 protein, CDR3 DNA. The D gene is left open where the match is weak. Only part of the rows carry a size: once, few, many, or a class if the clone is expanded.

>TRBD1|TRBV6-5|TRBJ2-5|many
CASSYETGLGTQYF
TGTGCCAGCAGTTACGAGACAGGGCTCGGGACCCAGTACTTC
>.|TRBV5-1|TRBJ2-7|many
CASSSGAGYEQYF
TGCGCCAGCAGCTCAGGGGCAGGATACGAGCAGTACTTC
>.|TRBV7-6|TRBJ2-1|few
CASSPRRGGNEQFF
TGTGCCAGCAGCCCCCGTCGAGGGGGGAATGAGCAGTTCTTC
>.|TRBV6-2/TRBV6-3|TRBJ2-5|many
CASRDHRGETQYF
TGTGCCAGCAGGGATCACCGGGGGGAGACCCAGTACTTC
>TRBD2|TRBV5-1|TRBJ2-5|many
CASSSPSGGSYQETQYF
TGCGCCAGCAGCTCCCCTAGCGGGGGCTCATACCAAGAGACCCAGTACTTC
>TRBD1|TRBV4-1|TRBJ2-7|many
CASSQQDRVSEQYF
TGCGCCAGCAGCCAACAGGACAGGGTCTCCGAGCAGTACTTC
>TRBD1|TRBV20-1|TRBJ1-1|many
CSARDGQGHTEAFF
TGCAGTGCTAGAGACGGACAGGGGCACACTGAAGCTTTCTTT
>TRBD1|TRBV5-5|TRBJ1-2|many
CASSSGQAINYGYTF
TGTGCCAGCAGCTCGGGACAGGCAATTAACTATGGCTACACCTTC
>.|TRBV6-2/TRBV6-3|TRBJ2-1|many
CASRDTYNEQFF
TGTGCCAGCAGAGACACCTACAATGAGCAGTTCTTC
>TRBD2|TRBV6-2/TRBV6-3|TRBJ2-1|many
CASRSASGGHYNEQFF
TGTGCCAGCAGATCCGCTAGCGGGGGGCATTACAATGAGCAGTTCTTC
>TRBD1|TRBV20-1|TRBJ2-1|many
CSARDRTGTYRYNEQFF
TGCAGTGCTAGAGACCGGACAGGCACATACCGATATAATGAGCAGTTCTTC
>.|TRBV12-3/TRBV12-4|TRBJ1-5|many
CASSRDLGNQPQHF
TGTGCCAGCAGCAGGGATTTGGGCAATCAGCCCCAGCATTTT
>TRBD1|TRBV20-1|TRBJ1-4|many
CSARGGTGLEKLFF
TGCAGTGCTAGAGGAGGGACAGGGCTTGAAAAACTGTTTTTT
>.|TRBV27|TRBJ2-3|many
CASSSNGAVGVTQYF
TGTGCCAGTTCTTCCAACGGGGCGGTCGGGGTTACGCAGTATTTT
>TRBD1|TRBV10-3|TRBJ2-1|many
CAIRAGDSNEQFF
TGTGCCATCAGGGCTGGGGACAGTAATGAGCAGTTCTTC
>.|TRBV28|TRBJ1-4|many
CASLASTDQKLFF
TGTGCCAGCCTTGCGTCGACAGACCAAAAACTGTTTTTT
>.|TRBV20-1|TRBJ2-3|many
CSAPAALSTDTQYF
TGCAGTGCTCCCGCGGCCCTATCCACAGATACGCAGTATTTT
>.|TRBV5-5|TRBJ2-7|many
CASSQDGYEQYF
TGTGCCAGCAGCCAGGACGGTTACGAGCAGTACTTC
>.|TRBV7-2|TRBJ1-4|.
CASSFKEATNEKLFF
TGTGCCAGCAGCTTCAAAGAAGCAACTAATGAAAAACTGTTTTTT
>.|TRBV7-8|TRBJ1-2|many
CASSLGGFGMGYTF
TGTGCCAGCAGCCTAGGGGGTTTTGGTATGGGCTACACCTTC
>.|TRBV4-2|TRBJ2-1|many
CASSQGVVGNANNEQFF
TGTGCCAGCAGCCAAGGGGTCGTTGGGAACGCGAACAATGAGCAGTTCTTC
>.|TRBV9|TRBJ2-5|many
CASSTFTGTPAETQYF
TGTGCCAGCAGCACCTTCACCGGGACTCCCGCAGAGACCCAGTACTTC
>TRBD1|TRBV20-1|TRBJ2-1|many
CSARDRQTGEQFF
TGCAGTGCTAGAGATAGGCAGACAGGGGAGCAGTTCTTC
>.|TRBV7-9|TRBJ2-3|many
CASSLEGYSTDTQYF
TGTGCCAGCAGCTTGGAGGGGTATAGCACAGATACGCAGTATTTT
>TRBD1|TRBV20-1|TRBJ1-5|many
CSAGETGGNQPQHF
TGCAGTGCGGGAGAGACAGGGGGAAATCAGCCCCAGCATTTT
>.|TRBV5-1|TRBJ2-6|many
CASSSGPGGPGANVLTF
TGCGCCAGCTCCAGTGGTCCAGGCGGCCCTGGGGCCAACGTCCTGACTTTC
>.|TRBV5-1|TRBJ1-4|.
CASSLGGDEKLFF
TGCGCCAGCAGCTTGGGTGGGGATGAAAAACTGTTTTTT
>.|TRBV7-9|TRBJ1-6|many
CASSLAVQGNSPLHF
TGTGCCAGCAGCCTCGCGGTACAGGGTAATTCACCCCTCCACTTT
>.|TRBV7-6|TRBJ2-3|many
CASRQPGSTDTQYF
TGTGCCAGCAGGCAGCCGGGGTCCACAGATACGCAGTATTTT
>.|TRBV4-1|TRBJ2-1|many
CASSQDPWGNEQFF
TGCGCCAGCAGCCAAGATCCGTGGGGCAATGAGCAGTTCTTC
>.|TRBV6-2/TRBV6-3|TRBJ1-5|.
CASKTQGPSNQPQNF
TGTGCCAGCAAAACCCAGGGGCCTAGCAATCAGCCCCAGAATTTT
>.|TRBV20-1|TRBJ1-6|many
CSAKGGGTHNSPLHF
TGCAGTGCTAAGGGCGGGGGGACGCATAATTCACCCCTCCACTTT
>.|TRBV7-9|TRBJ1-2|few
CASNSGWGANGYTF
TGTGCCAGCAACTCGGGGTGGGGGGCGAATGGCTACACCTTC
>TRBD2|TRBV5-6|TRBJ2-5|many
CASSRLLAAQETQYF
TGTGCCAGCAGCAGACTACTAGCGGCCCAAGAGACCCAGTACTTC
>TRBD2|TRBV27|TRBJ2-7|many
CASSLASGASYEQYF
TGTGCCAGCAGTTTAGCGAGCGGGGCCTCCTACGAGCAGTACTTC
>.|TRBV12-3/TRBV12-4|TRBJ1-2|many
CASSGGSGYTF
TGTGCCAGCAGTGGGGGGAGTGGCTACACCTTC
>.|TRBV27|TRBJ2-3|many
CASTLGWGRHTDTQYF
TGTGCCAGCACCCTAGGGTGGGGGAGGCACACAGATACGCAGTATTTT
>.|TRBV27|TRBJ2-1|many
CASGLGSSYNEQFF
TGTGCCAGCGGTCTAGGGAGCTCCTACAATGAGCAGTTCTTC
>.|TRBV3-1|TRBJ2-1|.
CASSLLRNEQFF
TGTGCCAGCAGTCTCTTGCGGAATGAGCAGTTCTTC
>TRBD1|TRBV7-2|TRBJ2-7|many
CASSFSRDRYYEQYF
TGTGCCAGCAGCTTCTCCCGGGACAGATACTACGAGCAGTACTTC
>TRBD2|TRBV20-1|TRBJ2-3|many
CSARGLAGNGDTQYF
TGCAGTGCTAGGGGACTAGCGGGCAATGGTGATACGCAGTATTTT
>.|TRBV20-1|TRBJ1-2|many
CSARDSVSPTPGYTF
TGCAGTGCTAGAGATTCGGTCTCCCCGACCCCAGGCTACACCTTC
>.|TRBV5-1|TRBJ2-5|many
CASSAGVIQETQYF
TGCGCCAGCAGTGCCGGGGTCATCCAAGAGACCCAGTACTTC
>TRBD1|TRBV20-1|TRBJ1-4|many
CSANPTGTNEKLFF
TGCAGTGCTAACCCGACAGGGACTAATGAAAAACTGTTTTTT
>.|TRBV6-5|TRBJ1-5|many
CASSYSAGPNQPQHF
TGTGCCAGCAGTTACTCCGCAGGGCCAAATCAGCCCCAGCATTTT
>TRBD1|TRBV2|TRBJ1-4|many
CASSEADRVFEKLFF
TGTGCCAGCAGTGAAGCCGACAGGGTATTCGAAAAACTGTTTTTT